The present T cell receptor (beta chain) was sequenced within a study of blood T cells in healthy people across ages. The CDR3 contains 15 residues. Trimming took 5 bases from V and 2 from J, leaving 14 bases between them. Germline CDR1 is SGHTA and CDR2 is FQGTGA. Study results and limitations: Naive and antigen-experienced cells could not be conclusively compared, given unsorted PBMCs. Observed TCR beta diversity showed a strong correlation with the percentage of naive T cells as measured by flow cytometry.

With a J-beta primer mix and a sample-barcoded 5' primer, a second PCR ran 7 to 11 cycles. TCRdb re-analysed the 5' RACE reads in MiXCR, keeping a single row per CDR3 protein. The table has hundreds of thousands of distinct CDR3 sequences, 25% to 35% seen once; the top ten hold roughly 14%. In this sample, this clonotype turned up many times. Its antigen is currently unknown. The study drew donors from healthy Caucasian individuals in Russia aged roughly 6 to 95. This TCR derives from a woman at least 80 years old in good health. The J gene is TRBJ2-3, the V gene TRBV7-3; D uncertain. The sequenced material came from blood. The CDR3 bases are TGTGCCAGCAGCCCCCATGGGCGAGTCACAGATACGCAGTATTTT. Amino acids: CASSPHGRVTDTQYF.